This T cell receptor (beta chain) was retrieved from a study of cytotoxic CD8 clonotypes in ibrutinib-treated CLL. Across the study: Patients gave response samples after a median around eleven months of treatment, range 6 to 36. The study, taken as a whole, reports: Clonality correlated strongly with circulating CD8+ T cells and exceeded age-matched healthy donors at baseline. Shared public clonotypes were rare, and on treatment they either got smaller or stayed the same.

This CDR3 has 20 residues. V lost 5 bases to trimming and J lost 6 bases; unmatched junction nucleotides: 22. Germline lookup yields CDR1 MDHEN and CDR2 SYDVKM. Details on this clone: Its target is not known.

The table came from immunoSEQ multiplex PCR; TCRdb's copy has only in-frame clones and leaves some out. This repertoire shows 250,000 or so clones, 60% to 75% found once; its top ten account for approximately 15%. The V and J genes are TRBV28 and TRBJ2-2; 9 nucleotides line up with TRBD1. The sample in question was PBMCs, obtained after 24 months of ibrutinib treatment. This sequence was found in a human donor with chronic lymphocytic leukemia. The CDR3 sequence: CASSPQNLDRGGWVAGELFF. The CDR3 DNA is TGTGCCAGCAGTCCACAGAACCTGGACAGGGGCGGTTGGGTTGCCGGGGAGCTGTTTTTT.